This TCR beta chain emerged from a study of blood T cells in healthy people across ages. Primed by a sample-barcoded 5' primer and a J-beta primer mix, a second PCR proceeded for about 6 to 12 cycles. MiXCR, run by TCRdb on the 5' RACE reads, gives a single entry per CDR3 protein. The table lists some 1,000,000 distinct CDR3 sequences, approximately 25% of them singletons, with 0.75% in the top ten. CDR3 length: 13 residues. Germline CDR1 SGHKS, CDR2 YYEKEE (reference sequence). V dropped 0 bases and J dropped 5 bases, with 6 bases sitting between them. Isolation per sample recovered at least 7 million PBMCs. These data also featured in a second study, about T cells of mothers and their children. This second report adds: In this cohort, donors were a few healthy Caucasian mothers plus their six children. For each mother, over 9 million TCR beta CDR3 reads were obtained, and for each child, some 3 million. Biologically related mothers and children overlapped slightly more than unrelated pairs, a non-significant difference.

The sample was blood. The chain uses TRBV5-5 and TRBJ1-5; D is undetermined. The receptor's source is a girl aged 2-10 years in good health. The CDR3 coding sequence is TGTGCCAGCAGCTTGGTGGTAGATCAGCCCCAGCATTTT. Translation: CASSLVVDQPQHF.